The 26 T cell receptor beta chains in this list originate from one sample, sequenced in a study of T-cell memory formation after mild COVID-19 (dated by TCRdb to 2020 to 2023). The method was 5' RACE. TCRdb shows the sequencer as Illumina NovaSeq 6000. TCRdb trimmed public reads at Q25 via fastp, called clones via MiXCR and kept in-frame beta chains. Every CDR3 protein is listed once, alongside the most common genes and DNA of its rows. The sample has a few hundred thousand distinct CDR3 sequences on record, approximately 19% of them singletons. The ten largest clones capture roughly 21% of the sample. The sequencing input was PBMCs or a T cell subset sorted from them (not recorded which). These TCRs come from a man aged 18 to 30 who had mild COVID-19 (a few samples of this study predate the infection). The sample titles of this study are shuffled in the database, so cell type and time point are left out; the donor was told from shared clones.

The V call is TRBV7-2, the J call TRBJ1-4; 7 bases match TRBD1. CDR1 is SGHTA, CDR2 FQGNSA, per germline. V dropped 5 bases and J dropped 7; count of bases not matched to a gene: 7. CDR3 length: 14 residues. Here the CDR3 DNA reads TGTGCCAGCAGCCCCGCAGGGGGAGGTGAAAAACTGTTTTTT. Protein product: CASSPAGGGEKLFF.

The J gene is TRBJ2-4, the V gene TRBV11-2, with TRBD1 identical over 7 bases. This CDR3 contains 13 residues. The junction had 4 bases not matched to a gene; V was cut back by 4 bases and J by 7 bases. Per germline, CDR1 SGHAT and CDR2 FQNNGV. In nucleotides, the CDR3 is TGTGCCAGCAGCTACAGGGGTCTGAACATTCAGTACTTC. Translation gives CASSYRGLNIQYF.

There are a few counts of this clonotype. This chain connects TRBV2 to TRBJ1-5; D is unclear. CDR3 length equals 13 residues. Germline V gives CDR1 SNHLY, CDR2 FYNNEI. Trimming took 7 bases from V and 0 from J, leaving 7 bases between them. CDR3 bases: TGTGCCAGCACGGTTTATAGCAATCAGCCCCAGCATTTT. Translating it yields CASTVYSNQPQHF.

CDR3 nucleotide sequence: TGTGCCAGCTCACATACCCAGTACGTC. The encoded protein is CASSHTQYV. The rearrangement uses TRBV18 and TRBJ2-7; D is ambiguous. From germline, CDR1 is KGHSH and CDR2 LQKENI. The CDR3 is 9 residues long. V was cut by 4 bases and J by 10 bases, with 5 bases left in between.

The chain joins TRBV11-2 to TRBJ2-2; 10 nucleotides align to TRBD1. With V trimmed by 6 bases and J by 4 bases, 5 bases remained unmatched. The germline gives CDR1 SGHAT, CDR2 FQNNGV. This CDR3 is built from 15 residues. The CDR3 bases are TGTGCCAGCAGTTTGGACAGGGGGAGCACCGGGGAGCTGTTTTTT. Translation: CASSLDRGSTGELFF.

This clonotype came up a few times. V gene TRBV6-5 combines with J gene TRBJ1-2; the D is unclear. V was shortened by 3 bases and J by 8 bases, with 13 bases between the two germline ends. Germline CDR1 reads MNHEY; CDR2 reads SVGAGI. This CDR3 has 13 residues. This CDR3 is CASSYETALGYTF. In DNA, the CDR3 is TGTGCCAGCAGTTATGAAACAGCCCTGGGCTACACCTTC.

This clonotype was found many times. The V gene is TRBV5-8, the J gene TRBJ2-7, with D perhaps TRBD2 (5 bases). Germline CDR1 and CDR2: SGHTS and YDEGEE. The CDR3 length is 13 residues. V lost 4 bases and J 2 bases, leaving 10 bases between the germline ends. This CDR3 reads CASSPPGAYEQYF. CDR3 bases: TGTGCCAGCAGCCCCCCCGGGGCCTACGAGCAGTACTTC.

This chain uses TRBV12-5 with TRBJ2-2; D unresolved. The CDR3 consists of 15 residues. V was clipped by 4 bases and J by 3 bases, with 12 bases between them. In germline, CDR1 is LGHNT, CDR2 FRNRAP. The CDR3 region has the DNA TGTGCTAGTGGTTCAGAGGTCGGGTACACCGGGGAGCTGTTTTTT. Residues: CASGSEVGYTGELFF.

V usage is TRBV6-2 or TRBV6-3 and J usage is TRBJ2-1, with D hard to call. V lost 6 bases to trimming and J lost 6 bases, with 9 bases between them. This CDR3 region has 12 residues. CDR1 is MNHEY and CDR2 is SVGEGT in the germline V gene. The DNA for the CDR3 is TGTGCCAGCAGCCGACTCACCAATGAGCAGTTCTTC. Translated: CASSRLTNEQFF.

The chain couples TRBV12-3 or TRBV12-4 to TRBJ1-2, with TRBD1 as a possible D gene (6 bases). This CDR3 has 14 residues. The V end was cut by 7 bases, the J end by 4 bases, with 16 bases between. CDR3 in DNA: TGTGCCAGCAACCGGGGCAGGGGAAGCTATGGCTACACCTTC. As protein: CASNRGRGSYGYTF.

This clonotype was recorded many times. The chain couples TRBV7-7 to TRBJ2-5, with D possibly being TRBD2 (6 bases). CDR1 and CDR2 from the germline V gene are SSHAT and FNYEAQ (reference sequence). This CDR3 region has 14 residues. The V and J ends lost 5 bases and 4 bases respectively, with 14 bases between them. The CDR3 nucleotides read TGTGCCAGCAGCCCTACTAGCACTGGAGAGACCCAGTACTTC. This codes for CASSPTSTGETQYF.

This clonotype was seen a few times. The gene calls are TRBV7-9 and TRBJ2-2; D remains ambiguous. Germline loops: CDR1 SEHNR, CDR2 FQNEAQ (reference sequence). There are 10 residues in the CDR3. The V end lost 8 bases, the J end lost 8 bases, and 6 bases lay between the germline ends. CDR3 sequence (DNA): TGTGCCAGCGGCCGAGGGGAGCTGTTTTTT. Translation: CASGRGELFF.

The chain carries TRBV5-1 and TRBJ2-3; D uncertain. The CDR3 sequence is 16 residues long. V lost 0 bases and J lost 0, with 11 bases in between. Germline CDR1 is SGHRS and CDR2 is YFSETQ. As DNA, the CDR3 is TGCGCCAGCAGCTTGGCTACGGACCTAAGCACAGATACGCAGTATTTT. Its protein is CASSLATDLSTDTQYF.

This clonotype was seen a few times. This chain uses TRBV3-1 with TRBJ2-1, with 9 bases matching TRBD2. Germline V lookup: CDR1 LGHDT, CDR2 YNNKEL (reference sequence). The CDR3 spans 15 residues. V shed 1 base and J 9 bases; nucleotides not matched to a gene: 7. The CDR3 region has the DNA TGTGCCAGCAGCCAAGGGGGGGGACTAGCAGCTGAGCAGTTCTTC. Its translation: CASSQGGGLAAEQFF.

This clonotype was seen more than once but under ten times. The J gene is TRBJ2-4, the V gene TRBV6-5; TRBD2 might be the D (6 bases). The length of the CDR3 is 14 residues. Germline V CDR1 and CDR2: MNHEY, SVGAGI. Trimming cost V 6 bases and J 0 bases, with 9 bases left between them. The CDR3 nucleotides read TGTGCCAGCAGGGGGGGACTAGCCAAAAACATTCAGTACTTC. Amino acid sequence: CASRGGLAKNIQYF.

This clonotype has more than one count but fewer than ten. The chain carries TRBV7-2 and TRBJ2-1, with 7 bases identical to TRBD2. The CDR3 consists of 14 residues. The germline gives CDR1 SGHTA, CDR2 FQGNSA. The V gene end was trimmed by 2 bases and the J gene end by 6 bases; junction bases not matched to a gene: 4. CDR3 loop: CASSLWASGNEQFF. CDR3 nucleotides: TGTGCCAGCAGCTTATGGGCTAGCGGCAATGAGCAGTTCTTC.

Only a few counts were recorded for this clonotype. The gene calls are TRBV28 and TRBJ2-3; D perhaps matches TRBD1 (6 bases). CDR3 length: 15 amino acids. Trimming took off 5 bases at V and 0 bases at J, with 12 bases between the two ends. Germline CDR1 MDHEN, CDR2 SYDVKM. Here the CDR3 reads CASSAGAASTDTQYF. CDR3 DNA: TGTGCCAGCAGTGCAGGGGCGGCTAGCACAGATACGCAGTATTTT.

This sequence joins TRBV2 and TRBJ1-2, with D perhaps TRBD1 (5 bases). The CDR3 is 14 amino acids. Germline CDR1 SNHLY, CDR2 FYNNEI. The V gene lost 4 bases and the J gene lost 8 bases, with 17 bases spanning the gap. This chain's CDR3 is CASSGAWQGGGYTF. DNA of the CDR3: TGTGCCAGCAGTGGCGCCTGGCAGGGCGGAGGCTACACCTTC.

This clonotype was seen a handful of times. V gene TRBV4-1 combines with J gene TRBJ2-7; D is undetermined. Between the trimmed V and J ends, which lost 1 base and 0 bases, there was a span of 10 bases. Germline lookup yields CDR1 MGHRA and CDR2 YSYEKL. This CDR3 comprises 15 residues. Here the CDR3 DNA reads TGCGCCAGCAGCCAAGTATCAGGCAGCTCCTACGAGCAGTACTTC. Its translation: CASSQVSGSSYEQYF.

To note about this clonotype: Compared with germline, one end of the junction differs, possibly owing to a read error. DNA for the CDR3: TGTGCCAGCACCCCTCCGGGACCTAAATATGGCTACACCTTC. The encoded protein is CASTPPGPKYGYTF. The rearrangement joins TRBV7-9 to TRBJ1-2; possibly TRBD1 for D (5 bases). The CDR3 is 14 residues long. The germline V gene encodes CDR1 SEHNR and CDR2 FQNEAQ (reference sequence). The full variable domain, completed using reference TRBV7-9 and TRBJ1-2, is DTGVSQNPRHKITKRGQNVTFRCDPISEHNRLYWYRQTLGQGPEFLTYFQNEAQLEKSRLLSDRFSAERPKGSFSTLEIQRTEQGDSAMYLCASTPPGPKYGYTFGSGTRLTVV.

This clonotype was detected a few times. The J gene is TRBJ2-1, the V gene TRBV24-1; D remains ambiguous. Germline V CDR1 and CDR2: KGHDR, SFDVKD. V shed 0 bases and J shed 7 bases, with 6 bases lying between them. CDR3 length: 13 amino acids. CDR3 nucleotide sequence: TGTGCCACCAGTGATTTGAAGGGAAATGAGCAGTTCTTC. Amino acids: CATSDLKGNEQFF.

V is TRBV23-1 and J is TRBJ2-1; D is possibly TRBD2 (5 bases). TRBV23-1 is assigned to the ORF class and has an uncertain function. Trimming cost V 4 bases and J 8 bases, with 12 bases left between them. The CDR3 contains 13 residues. The CDR3 DNA sequence: TGCGCCAGCAGTCCTTCGGGGAGTGATGAGCAGTTCTTC. Translated, it gives CASSPSGSDEQFF.

This chain connects TRBV19 to TRBJ1-6; D is unresolved. The CDR3 sequence is 15 residues long. Trimming pared 3 bases from V and 10 bases from J, leaving 16 bases between. The germline gives CDR1 LNHDA, CDR2 SQIVND (reference sequence). The CDR3 bases are TGTGCCAGTAGTATGGTGGCCAGCCGAGGATCACCCCTCCACTTT. It is translated as CASSMVASRGSPLHF.

The rearrangement uses TRBV5-4 and TRBJ1-2; 9 bases line up with TRBD1. Trimming at V came to 4 bases and at J to 4 bases, leaving 11 bases not matched to a gene. The CDR3 runs 16 residues. Germline loops: CDR1 SGHNT, CDR2 YYREEE (reference sequence). The chain's CDR3 is CASSAPPGQGSYGYTF. The CDR3 DNA reads as TGTGCCAGCAGCGCCCCTCCGGGACAGGGCTCCTATGGCTACACCTTC.

This clonotype was seen more than once but under ten times. The CDR3 spells CASRGQEGTEAFF. The CDR3 DNA reads as TGCGCCAGCAGAGGACAGGAGGGGACTGAAGCTTTCTTT. The chain is built from TRBV5-1 and TRBJ1-1; 7 nucleotides align to TRBD1. The length of the CDR3 is 13 residues. V dropped 5 bases and J dropped 5; count of bases not matched to a gene: 6. From germline, CDR1 is SGHRS and CDR2 YFSETQ. Full variable domain (missing parts from reference TRBV5-1 and TRBJ1-1): KAGVTQTPRYLIKTRGQQVTLSCSPISGHRSVSWYQQTPGQGLQFLFEYFSETQRNKGNFPGRFSGRQFSNSRSEMNVSTLELGDSALYLCASRGQEGTEAFFGQGTRLTVV.

This clonotype was seen only a few times. The chain carries TRBV7-2 and TRBJ2-6; possible D gene TRBD2, 6 bases. Germline V gene lookup returns CDR1 SGHTA and CDR2 FQGNSA. This CDR3 has 16 residues. V lost 4 bases to trimming and J lost 2 bases, with 12 bases between them. CDR3 sequence reads: CASSSGSGAGANVLTF. The CDR3, as DNA: TGTGCCAGCAGCTCGGGTTCGGGGGCTGGGGCCAACGTCCTGACTTTC. The full variable domain, completed using reference TRBV7-2 and TRBJ2-6, is GAGVSQSPSNKVTEKGKDVELRCDPISGHTALYWYRQSLGQGLEFLIYFQGNSAPDKSGLPSDRFSAERTGGSVSTLTIQRTQQEDSAVYLCASSSGSGAGANVLTFGAGSRLTVL.